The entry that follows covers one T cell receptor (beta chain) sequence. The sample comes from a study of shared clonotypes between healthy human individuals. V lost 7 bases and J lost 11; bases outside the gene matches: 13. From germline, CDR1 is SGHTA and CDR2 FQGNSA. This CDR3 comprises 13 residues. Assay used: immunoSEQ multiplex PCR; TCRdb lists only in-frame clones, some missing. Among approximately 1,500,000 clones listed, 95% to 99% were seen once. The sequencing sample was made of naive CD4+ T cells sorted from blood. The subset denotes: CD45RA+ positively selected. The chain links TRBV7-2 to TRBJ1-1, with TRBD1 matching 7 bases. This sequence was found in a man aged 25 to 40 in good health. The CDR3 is CASTLRQGTVAFF. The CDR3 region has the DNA TGTGCCAGCACATTGAGACAGGGTACCGTCGCTTTCTTT. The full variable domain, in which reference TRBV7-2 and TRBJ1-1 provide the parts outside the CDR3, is GAGVSQSPSNKVTEKGKDVELRCDPISGHTALYWYRQSLGQGLEFLIYFQGNSAPDKSGLPSDRFSAERTGGSVSTLTIQRTQQEDSAVYLCASTLRQGTVAFFGQGTRLTVV.